This T cell receptor (beta chain) was profiled in a study of shared clonotypes between healthy human individuals. It was CD45RO-negative cells, positively selected for CCR7, that made up naive CD8 cells, with terminally differentiated effector memory CD45RA+ cells excluded. The germline V and J ends were trimmed by 6 bases and 0 bases, with 10 bases remaining between them. The length of the CDR3 is 14 residues. Germline lookup yields CDR1 MDHEN and CDR2 SYDVKM. Findings and limits, study-wide: The rarefaction results pointed to incomplete sorted-subset sequencing despite large depth.

Concerning this clone: Its antigen is not identified. Distinct nucleotide sequences in the sample also encode this CDR3.

Per sorted-subset replicate PCR, input was roughly 220 ng DNA, representing tens of thousands of T cell genomes. TCRdb keeps only in-frame clones here, not all; method: immunoSEQ multiplex PCR. This table has fewer than 800,000 clones, under 95% appearing once. V and J are TRBV28 and TRBJ2-3; D not resolved. This clonotype originated in a man younger than 40 in good health. Specimen: naive CD8+ T cells sorted from blood. The CDR3 DNA sequence: TGTGCCAGCAGCCTACTGGGTAGCACAGATACGCAGTATTTT. Translated, it gives CASSLLGSTDTQYF. Based on the CDR3 plus reference TRBV28 and TRBJ2-3, the full variable domain is DVKVTQSSRYLVKRTGEKVFLECVQDMDHENMFWYRQDPGLGLRLIYFSYDVKMKEKGDIPEGYSVSREKKERFSLILESASTNQTSMYLCASSLLGSTDTQYFGPGTRLTVL.